A single sample gave rise to the 2 T cell receptor beta chains below, sequenced in a study of naive and memory T cell subsets. The beta constant-region primer was an equimolar mix of two oligonucleotides covering TRBC1 and TRBC2. The ligated cDNA underwent four PCR rounds using SP2 and nested alpha and beta constant-region primers. TCRdb reprocessed the UMI-ligation and nested PCR reads with MiXCR, giving one entry per CDR3 protein. Here the sample spans 20,000 to 25,000 distinct CDR3 sequences, approximately 8.8% being singletons. Sequenced material: central memory CD8+ T cells from blood. These receptor sequences come from a human donor in good health.

Many counts were recorded for this clonotype. The rearrangement joins TRBV14 to TRBJ2-6, with 7 positions matching TRBD1. V lost 3 bases and J lost 1; bases outside the gene matches: 3. Germline V gene sequence: CDR1 SGHDN, CDR2 FVKESK. The CDR3 totals 16 residues. This chain's CDR3 is CASSHLQGSGANVLTF. The CDR3 coding sequence is TGTGCCAGCAGCCACCTACAGGGGTCTGGGGCCAACGTCCTGACTTTC.

The chain carries TRBV4-1 and TRBJ2-7, with a possible D match to TRBD2 (6 bases). Between the trimmed V and J ends, which lost 0 bases and 4 bases, there was a span of 7 bases. The CDR3 spans 13 residues. Per the germline V gene, CDR1 is MGHRA and CDR2 is YSYEKL. The CDR3 here is CASSQEEGYEQYF. The DNA for the CDR3 is TGCGCCAGCAGCCAAGAGGAGGGATACGAGCAGTACTTC.